Listed below are T cell receptor beta chains from one sample, sequenced in a study of Ad26.COV2.S vaccination and SARS-CoV-2 variants. Sequenced by immunoSEQ multiplex PCR; TCRdb stores in-frame clones only, minus some. Among 350,000 to 500,000 clones, more than 75% were seen once, and the ten largest hold 3.6%. The sample was peripheral blood, taken in a trial of Ad26.COV2.S vaccine versus placebo. These receptors all stem from a person aged 18-60 years who received the Ad26.COV2.S COVID-19 vaccine or a placebo. Each CDR3 is given with its conserved first and last residue. The D gene is left open where the match is weak. Clone size is not always given. Where it is, it says once, few, many or a class for expanded clones.

d_gene | j_gene | len | v_gene | abundance | CDR3nt | CDR3aa
TRBD1 | TRBJ1-5 | 14 | TRBV6-5 | - | TGTGCCAGCAGTTACTTGGCAGGGGGGCAGCCCCAGCATTTT | CASSYLAGGQPQHF
TRBD1 | TRBJ2-1 | 16 | TRBV11-3 | - | TGTGCCAGCAGCTTAGAAGGGACAGGAGGTAGGAATGAGCAGTTCTTC | CASSLEGTGGRNEQFF
- | TRBJ1-5 | 13 | TRBV18 | - | TGTGCCAGCTCACTCAGACAAGATCAGCCCCAGCATTTT | CASSLRQDQPQHF
- | TRBJ1-1 | 15 | TRBV3-1/TRBV3-2 | - | TGTGCCAGCAGCCAAGATTCATATTGGGGGAGCAGTGCTTTCTTT | CASSQDSYWGSSAFF
TRBD2 | TRBJ2-1 | 20 | TRBV9 | - | TGTGCCAGCAGCTATCGTTCCTATAGCGGGGGGCCCGACTCCTACAATGAGCAGTTCTTC | CASSYRSYSGGPDSYNEQFF
- | TRBJ2-2 | 13 | TRBV12-3/TRBV12-4 | - | TGTGCCAGCAGTTTAGGACTTTACGGGGAGCTGTTTTTT | CASSLGLYGELFF
TRBD1 | TRBJ1-5 | 16 | TRBV19 | once | TGTGCCAGTAGTATAGGAGACAGGGGCATTAATCAGCCCCAGCATTTT | CASSIGDRGINQPQHF
- | TRBJ2-7 | 16 | TRBV14 | - | TGTGCCAGCAGCCACCCCTCCGAAGGGGAATTATACGAGCAGTACTTC | CASSHPSEGELYEQYF
- | TRBJ2-1 | 15 | TRBV7-2 | - | TGTGCCAGCAGCTTAGATCGGGGTGGGGTCAATGAGCAGTTCTTC | CASSLDRGGVNEQFF
TRBD2 | TRBJ2-5 | 18 | TRBV19 | - | TGTGCCAGTAGTATAGACCCGTTGGCTAGCGGGGGTCGGGAGACCCAGTACTTC | CASSIDPLASGGRETQYF
- | TRBJ1-1 | 16 | TRBV6-5 | - | TGTGCCAGCAGTTATCGGCGTTTCCCCGAACAAACTGAAGCTTTCTTT | CASSYRRFPEQTEAFF
TRBD2 | TRBJ2-3 | 15 | TRBV9 | - | TGTGCCAGCAGCGTGACTAGCGGATACACAGATACGCAGTATTTT | CASSVTSGYTDTQYF
- | TRBJ2-5 | 14 | TRBV24-1 | once | TGTCCCACCCCTTCTGAGGCGGGTCAAGAGACCCAGTACTTC | CPTPSEAGQETQYF
- | TRBJ2-2 | 12 | TRBV29-1 | - | TGCAGCGTTGGGTCCGGCACCGGGGAGCTGTTTTTT | CSVGSGTGELFF
- | TRBJ1-5 | 13 | TRBV6-2/TRBV6-3 | few | TGTGCCAGCAGTGGACCCACCAATCAGCCCCAGCATTTT | CASSGPTNQPQHF
TRBD1 | TRBJ2-5 | 14 | TRBV5-1 | few | TGCGCCAGCAGCCTAGGGACAGCGCAGGAGACCCAGTACTTC | CASSLGTAQETQYF
TRBD1 | TRBJ2-7 | 15 | TRBV6-5 | - | TGTGCCAGCACCACAGGGGACACCGGGGTCTACGAGCAGTACTTC | CASTTGDTGVYEQYF
- | TRBJ2-7 | 13 | TRBV28 | - | TGTGCCAGCAGTCCCTGGTCCTTCTACGAGCAGTACTTC | CASSPWSFYEQYF
- | TRBJ2-2 | 15 | TRBV5-1 | - | TGCGCCAGCAGCTCCGGAGGGACGAACACCGGGGAGCTGTTTTTT | CASSSGGTNTGELFF
TRBD2 | TRBJ2-7 | 15 | TRBV9 | - | TGTGCCAGCAGCGTAGATACTAGCGGCTCCTACGAGCAGTACTTC | CASSVDTSGSYEQYF
- | TRBJ1-1 | 13 | TRBV19 | - | TGTGCCAGTAGTATGGTCCCGCGGGCTGAAGCTTTCTTT | CASSMVPRAEAFF
- | TRBJ2-6 | 15 | TRBV27 | - | TGTGCCAGCAGTTCCCTGGGGGCTGGGGCCAACGTCCTGACTTTC | CASSSLGAGANVLTF
- | TRBJ1-5 | 16 | TRBV6-6 | once | TGTGCCAGCAGTTACTCTTTCGGAGGGGCCGATCAGCCCCAGCATTTT | CASSYSFGGADQPQHF
- | TRBJ2-3 | 16 | TRBV15 | - | TGTGCCACCACCCCCTGGCGGTATACTAGCACAGATACGCAGTATTTT | CATTPWRYTSTDTQYF
TRBD1 | TRBJ2-3 | 19 | TRBV18 | - | TGTGCCAGCTCACCACGAACCGGACAGGGACGCTTCGGCACAGATACGCAGTATTTT | CASSPRTGQGRFGTDTQYF
TRBD2 | TRBJ2-2 | 14 | TRBV6-4 | many | TGTGCCAGCAGGACTAGCGGGGAAAGCGGGGAGCTGTTTTTT | CASRTSGESGELFF
- | TRBJ1-2 | 15 | TRBV3-1/TRBV3-2 | - | TGTGCCAGCAGCCACCTACAGGGATACTCCTATGGCTACACCTTC | CASSHLQGYSYGYTF
- | TRBJ1-1 | 12 | TRBV10-3 | - | TGTGCCGTACCGGGCCGAAGAAAGGAGGCTTTCTTT | CAVPGRRKEAFF
- | TRBJ2-1 | 15 | TRBV27 | - | TGTGCCAGCAGTTTATCTGCGGGGCGGTACAATGAGCAGTTCTTC | CASSLSAGRYNEQFF
- | TRBJ2-2 | 14 | TRBV10-3 | - | TGTGCCATCAGAGATGGGGGGAACACCGGGGAGCTGTTTTTT | CAIRDGGNTGELFF
- | TRBJ1-5 | 15 | TRBV5-8 | - | TGTGCCAGCAGCTTAAACCCGGGGAGCAATCAGCCCCAGCATTTT | CASSLNPGSNQPQHF
- | TRBJ2-7 | 13 | TRBV5-4 | once | TGTGCCAGCAGCTTGGCGACAGGCTACGAGCAGTACTTC | CASSLATGYEQYF
- | TRBJ2-7 | 15 | TRBV6-2/TRBV6-3 | - | TGTGCCAGCAGTTACTTGGGGGGGCCACGGTACGAGCAGTACTTC | CASSYLGGPRYEQYF
TRBD2 | TRBJ2-1 | 16 | TRBV6-2/TRBV6-3 | once | TGTGCCAGCAGTTACTGGTCTAGCGGGGGGGCATGGGAGCAGTTCTTC | CASSYWSSGGAWEQFF
- | TRBJ2-3 | 12 | TRBV9 | - | TGTGCCAGCAGCCCGCGGACAGATACGCAGTATTTT | CASSPRTDTQYF
TRBD1 | TRBJ2-7 | 14 | TRBV7-9 | - | TGTGCCAGCAGCTCACCTAACAGGGGAAACGAGCAGTACTTC | CASSSPNRGNEQYF
- | TRBJ2-5 | 15 | TRBV10-3 | - | TGTGCCATCAGTGAGTCTAGGGACAACCAAGAGACCCAGTACTTC | CAISESRDNQETQYF
TRBD1 | TRBJ2-5 | 15 | TRBV5-8 | - | TGTGCCAGCAGAGTGTTGGACAGGACCCAAGAGACCCAGTACTTC | CASRVLDRTQETQYF